This T cell receptor (beta chain) appears in the sequencing data of a study of blood T cell repertoires in COVID-19. In the study overall: Specimens from acute and convalescent COVID-19 originated in the United States, Italy and Spain.

Method: immunoSEQ multiplex PCR; TCRdb's copy keeps in-frame clones and lacks some. The table shows roughly 180,000 clones, with about 80% occurring only once. V was clipped by 2 bases and J by 8 bases, with 7 bases between them. CDR1 and CDR2 from the germline V gene are SGHAT and FQNNGV. The CDR3 length is 12 residues. The clonotype was recovered from a woman between 50 and 59 years old with active or convalescent COVID-19. This chain joins TRBV11-2 and TRBJ2-1; D unclear. Input material: peripheral blood. CDR3 DNA: TGTGCCAGCAGCTTATGGGCGTATGAGCAGTTCTTC. This translates into CASSLWAYEQFF.